The TCR beta chain described here comes from a study of blood T cell repertoires in COVID-19. The CDR3 is made up of 14 amino acids. Trimming took off 4 bases at V and 6 bases at J, with 17 bases between the two ends. Germline CDR1 and CDR2: SQVTM and ANQGSEA. Data came from immunoSEQ multiplex PCR; TCRdb stores just in-frame clones and leaves some out. The profile shows about 170,000 clones, just under 85% of them singletons. Sequences were obtained from peripheral blood. The sequence was collected from a man aged 35 to 55 who had recovered from COVID-19. The chain joins TRBV29-1 to TRBJ2-3; D is uncertain. The CDR3 nucleotides are TGCAGCGTTGGTAGTGAACAGATTATCGATACGCAGTATTTT. It codes for CSVGSEQIIDTQYF.